The 29 T cell receptor beta chains below were found in one sample sequenced in a study of blood T cell repertoires in COVID-19. The repertoire was sequenced with immunoSEQ multiplex PCR; TCRdb's copy has only in-frame clones and lacks some. The sample includes a few hundred thousand clones, 88% of them seen just once. Material for sequencing was PBMCs or T cells enriched from blood (not recorded which). These receptors originate from a woman in her 50s who had recovered from COVID-19.

The V gene is TRBV10-1, the J gene TRBJ1-1; D might be TRBD1 (6 bases). CDR3 length: 13 residues. V was clipped by 3 bases and J by 5 bases, with 10 bases between them. Looked up from germline, CDR1 is WNHNN and CDR2 is SYGVQD (reference sequence). The CDR3 is CASSDRGGTEAFF. In DNA, the CDR3 is TGCGCCAGCAGTGACAGGGGTGGAACTGAAGCTTTCTTT.

Only one count was recorded for this clone. The rearrangement links TRBV2 to TRBJ1-5; a possible D gene is TRBD1 (6 bases). V was cut by 7 bases and J by 4 bases, with 11 bases left in between. The CDR3 has 13 residues. Germline V lookup: CDR1 SNHLY, CDR2 FYNNEI. The CDR3 loop is CASTRQENQPQHF. In DNA, the CDR3 is TGTGCCAGCACCAGACAGGAAAATCAGCCCCAGCATTTT.

This clone appeared once. The V gene is TRBV5-4, the J gene TRBJ1-4, with D unclear. CDR1 SGHNT and CDR2 YYREEE come from the germline V gene (reference sequence). The CDR3 has 16 amino acids. The V and J ends lost 0 bases and 5 bases respectively, with 14 bases between them. Here the CDR3 DNA reads TGTGCCAGCAGCTTGGGAGGGATTAAGGTGAATGAAAAACTGTTTTTT. It codes for CASSLGGIKVNEKLFF.

The rearrangement uses TRBV9 and TRBJ1-3, with 9 nucleotides matching TRBD1. The germline gives CDR1 SGDLS, CDR2 YYNGEE. V shed 0 bases and J 0 bases; nucleotides not matched to a gene: 7. The CDR3 is 18 amino acids. In DNA, the CDR3 is TGTGCCAGCAGCGTAGGGGGGACAGGGAAGAGCTCTGGAAACACCATATATTTT. The encoded protein is CASSVGGTGKSSGNTIYF. Full variable domain (remainder filled in from reference TRBV9 and TRBJ1-3): DSGVTQTPKHLITATGQRVTLRCSPRSGDLSVYWYQQSLDQGLQFLIQYYNGEERAKGNILERFSAQQFPDLHSELNLSSLELGDSALYFCASSVGGTGKSSGNTIYFGEGSWLTVV.

This clone was picked up one time. The chain carries TRBV4-2 and TRBJ2-1, with 8 bases identical to TRBD2. From germline, CDR1 is LGHNA and CDR2 YNFKEQ. The CDR3 has 19 amino acids. The V segment lost 0 bases and the J segment 5 bases; nucleotides outside the gene matches: 15. In DNA form, the CDR3 reads TGTGCCAGCAGCCAAGATTTCGGGGGAGGAGGGGGACTAGACAATGAGCAGTTCTTC. Translated: CASSQDFGGGGGLDNEQFF.

The V gene is TRBV7-8, the J gene TRBJ2-3, with 9 nucleotides matching TRBD2. The germline gives CDR1 SGHVS, CDR2 FQNEAQ. Trimming removed 4 bases from V and 2 bases from J; junction bases left unmatched: 7. The CDR3 totals 16 residues. CDR3 bases: TGTGCCAGCAGCTCCCAGACTAGCGGAAACACAGATACGCAGTATTTT. Translation: CASSSQTSGNTDTQYF.

This sequence joins TRBV5-5 and TRBJ1-5, with D possibly being TRBD1 (5 bases). Trimming cost V 1 base and J 1 base, with 9 bases left between them. The V gene's germline CDR1 is SGHKS and CDR2 YYEKEE (reference sequence). This CDR3 has 15 amino acids. The CDR3 bases are TGTGCCAGCAGCTTGCGCGCAGGGAGCAATCAGCCCCAGCATTTT. It yields the protein CASSLRAGSNQPQHF.

The gene calls are TRBV11-3 and TRBJ1-1; 8 bases map to TRBD1. The trim removed 3 bases at V and 3 bases at J, leaving 12 bases unmatched. The CDR3 covers 17 residues. Germline V gives CDR1 SGHNT, CDR2 YENEEA. CDR3 nucleotide sequence: TGTGCCAGCAGCTTCCAATACAGGGGGGACGACGACACTGAAGCTTTCTTT. As protein: CASSFQYRGDDDTEAFF.

The rearrangement uses TRBV7-2 and TRBJ2-2; D gene unclear. The CDR3 sequence is 17 residues long. V was clipped by 5 bases and J by 4 bases, with 20 bases between them. Germline V lookup: CDR1 SGHTA, CDR2 FQGNSA. CDR3 in DNA: TGTGCCAGCAGCCTAGGAACAAGGCCGCGAGGCACCGGGGAGCTGTTTTTT. It encodes CASSLGTRPRGTGELFF.

The rearrangement joins TRBV7-9 to TRBJ1-6; no reliable D call. This CDR3 has 15 residues. Germline CDR1 SEHNR, CDR2 FQNEAQ (reference sequence). V lost 3 bases to trimming and J lost 5 bases, with 11 bases between them. The chain's CDR3 is CASSFGETNNSPLHF. CDR3 coding DNA: TGTGCCAGCAGCTTCGGGGAAACGAATAATTCACCCCTCCACTTT.

The chain joins TRBV30 to TRBJ1-5; D may be TRBD1 (5 bases). The CDR3 runs to 13 residues. The germline V gene encodes CDR1 GTSNPN and CDR2 SVGIG (reference sequence). V lost 1 base and J 7 bases, leaving 11 bases between the germline ends. In DNA form, the CDR3 reads TGTGCCTGGAGTGGGCAGGGAAGGCAGCCCCAGCATTTT. This translates into CAWSGQGRQPQHF.

Comment on this clone: Compared with germline, one end of the junction differs, possibly owing to a read error. The DNA for the CDR3 is TGTGCCAGCAGACAAGACGGGGGGAGACCCTATTTT. This sequence encodes CASRQDGGRPYF. The chain couples TRBV3-1 (or the pseudogene TRBV3-2) to TRBJ2-3; 7 bases map to TRBD2. In germline, CDR1 is LGHDT, CDR2 YNNKEL (reference sequence). The CDR3 has 12 amino acids.

The V call is TRBV5-5, the J call TRBJ2-6; D is possibly TRBD1 (6 bases). Per germline, CDR1 SGHKS and CDR2 YYEKEE (reference sequence). The length of the CDR3 is 15 residues. V lost 6 bases and J 0 bases, leaving 10 bases between the germline ends. In nucleotides, the CDR3 is TGTGCCAGCATTCAGGGGATCTCTGGGGCCAACGTCCTGACTTTC. It is translated as CASIQGISGANVLTF.

This clone was recorded once. Written as DNA, the CDR3 is TGTGCCAGCAACCCCCGGGGAGGGGTGTACGAGCAGTACTTC. Translation: CASNPRGGVYEQYF. The rearrangement links TRBV28 to TRBJ2-7, with 7 bases that match TRBD2. From germline, CDR1 is MDHEN and CDR2 SYDVKM. The CDR3 sequence is 14 residues long. V was pared by 7 bases and J by 4 bases, with 10 bases of the junction left unmatched. Supplemented by reference TRBV28 and TRBJ2-7, the full variable domain reads DVKVTQSSRYLVKRTGEKVFLECVQDMDHENMFWYRQDPGLGLRLIYFSYDVKMKEKGDIPEGYSVSREKKERFSLILESASTNQTSMYLCASNPRGGVYEQYFGPGTRLTVT.

The CDR3 reads CASSDSDYAGGLYEQYF. CDR3 DNA: TGTGCCAGCAGCGATTCTGACTATGCGGGAGGGCTCTACGAGCAGTACTTC. This rearrangement joins TRBV9 to TRBJ2-7; 9 bases are shared with TRBD2. The V gene's germline CDR1 is SGDLS and CDR2 YYNGEE. The ends lost 3 bases at V and 3 bases at J; junction bases unmatched: 13. This CDR3 region has 17 residues.

The chain recombines TRBV7-2 with TRBJ2-1; D gene unclear. The germline gives CDR1 SGHTA, CDR2 FQGNSA. CDR3 length: 12 residues. Trimming took 4 bases from V and 8 from J, leaving 9 bases between them. The CDR3, as DNA: TGTGCCAGCAGCTACCTAGTCGATGAGCAGTTCTTC. Residues: CASSYLVDEQFF.

The gene calls are TRBV6-5 and TRBJ1-2, with unresolved D. V dropped 4 bases and J dropped 5 bases, with 11 bases sitting between them. CDR3 length equals 13 residues. Germline CDR1 MNHEY, CDR2 SVGAGI. Here the CDR3 DNA reads TGTGCCAGCAGTTTTACGGGAGGGTATGGCTACACCTTC. Its protein is CASSFTGGYGYTF.

The V call is TRBV7-9, the J call TRBJ1-6; D gene unclear. CDR1 SEHNR and CDR2 FQNEAQ come from the germline V gene (reference sequence). The germline V and J ends were trimmed by 4 bases and 7 bases, with 11 bases remaining between them. The CDR3 runs 14 residues. This chain's CDR3 is CASSSGDPNSPLHF. For the CDR3, the DNA is TGTGCCAGCAGCTCGGGAGATCCAAATTCACCCCTCCACTTT.

This clone has only a few counts. The chain employs TRBV28 and TRBJ1-4, with 7 nucleotides matching TRBD1. Germline CDR1 MDHEN, CDR2 SYDVKM. CDR3 length: 14 residues. V was clipped by 8 bases and J by 5 bases; unmatched bases: 8. CDR3 loop: CASGTGARNEKLFF. The CDR3 bases are TGTGCCAGCGGAACAGGGGCCAGGAATGAAAAACTGTTTTTT.

The chain uses TRBV24-1 and TRBJ2-3; 8 nucleotides match TRBD2. CDR3 length: 17 residues. V shed 0 bases, J shed 2 bases, and the junction held 6 bases outside the gene matches. The V gene's germline CDR1 is KGHDR and CDR2 SFDVKD. DNA of the CDR3: TGTGCCACCAGTGATTTGCAGTCTAGCGGGCTCACAGATACGCAGTATTTT. Its translation: CATSDLQSSGLTDTQYF.

J is TRBJ2-1 and V is TRBV14, with 8 bases identical to TRBD2. After removal of 2 bases from V and 8 bases from J, the junction contained 11 bases not matched to a gene. The CDR3 loop spans 16 amino acids. In germline, CDR1 is SGHDN, CDR2 FVKESK. The CDR3 DNA follows: TGTGCCAGCAGCCAAAATAAGGGACTAGGAGGTCATGAGCAGTTCTTC. This codes for CASSQNKGLGGHEQFF.

The CDR3, as DNA: TGTGCCAGCAGTTTAGTAAGGGAGGTCATGAGTGAAAAACTGTTTTTT. Amino acids: CASSLVREVMSEKLFF. The chain couples TRBV27 to TRBJ1-4; D is uncertain. This CDR3 contains 16 residues. V shed 2 bases and J shed 7 bases, with 17 bases lying between them. CDR1 and CDR2 (germline): MNHEY, SMNVEV (reference sequence).

The rearrangement uses TRBV10-3 and TRBJ1-1; D might be TRBD1 (5 bases). This CDR3 is 14 amino acids long. Germline CDR1 ENHRY, CDR2 SYGVKD. The V gene lost 10 bases and the J gene lost 0 bases, with 15 bases spanning the gap. CDR3 DNA sequence: TGTGCCACCCAAACCAGGGTCATGAACACTGAAGCTTTCTTT. Translated, it gives CATQTRVMNTEAFF.

The chain employs TRBV3-1 (or the pseudogene TRBV3-2) and TRBJ1-1, with TRBD1 identical over 7 bases. There are 14 residues in the CDR3. From germline, CDR1 is LGHDT and CDR2 YNNKEL (reference sequence). The junction had 7 bases not matched to a gene; V was cut back by 4 bases and J by 5 bases. The CDR3: CASSPLGRGTEAFF. CDR3 in DNA: TGTGCCAGCAGCCCCCTCGGCAGGGGGACTGAAGCTTTCTTT.

The genes are TRBV27 and TRBJ2-7, with D tentatively TRBD1 (5 bases). CDR1 is MNHEY, CDR2 SMNVEV, per germline (reference sequence). Trimming pared 5 bases from V and 2 bases from J, leaving 16 bases between. The CDR3 sequence is 15 residues long. The CDR3 is CASSAQGLLTYEQYF. The CDR3 DNA follows: TGTGCCAGCAGTGCGCAGGGTCTGCTTACCTACGAGCAGTACTTC.

This chain links TRBV19 with TRBJ1-1; tentative D call: TRBD1 (5 bases). The CDR3 has 15 amino acids. Germline CDR1 is LNHDA and CDR2 is SQIVND (reference sequence). Between the trimmed V and J ends, which lost 3 bases and 6 bases, there was a span of 17 bases. The CDR3 bases are TGTGCCAGTAGTATGGCCCCCCGGGGGAGGTCTGAAGCTTTCTTT. It yields the protein CASSMAPRGRSEAFF.

The chain joins TRBV3-1 (or the pseudogene TRBV3-2) to TRBJ2-1; 7 nucleotides agree with TRBD2. V was clipped by 1 base and J by 7 bases; unmatched bases: 10. Germline assignment: CDR1 LGHDT and CDR2 YNNKEL (reference sequence). The CDR3 runs to 16 residues. The CDR3 spells CASSQGARELLNEQFF. CDR3 in DNA: TGTGCCAGCAGCCAAGGTGCGCGGGAGCTTTTGAATGAGCAGTTCTTC.

The rearrangement joins TRBV4-3 to TRBJ2-1; 13 bases fit TRBD2. The J segment lost 3 bases and the V segment lost 1 base, leaving 6 bases of the junction unmatched. Germline V gene sequence: CDR1 LGHNA, CDR2 YSLEER. This CDR3 has 18 amino acids. This CDR3 reads CASSQAGLAGVGYNEQFF. For the CDR3, the DNA is TGCGCCAGCAGCCAAGCCGGACTAGCGGGAGTCGGCTACAATGAGCAGTTCTTC.

The chain couples TRBV5-1 to TRBJ2-1, with D possibly matching TRBD2 (6 bases). Trimming pared 4 bases from V and 2 bases from J, leaving 19 bases between. CDR1 and CDR2 from the germline V gene are SGHRS and YFSETQ. This CDR3 comprises 17 residues. The CDR3, as DNA: TGCGCCAGCAGCCTACCCGCCGGGACTGGAACCTACAATGAGCAGTTCTTC. Protein product: CASSLPAGTGTYNEQFF. The variable domain in full, completed from reference TRBV5-1 and TRBJ2-1, reads KAGVTQTPRYLIKTRGQQVTLSCSPISGHRSVSWYQQTPGQGLQFLFEYFSETQRNKGNFPGRFSGRQFSNSRSEMNVSTLELGDSALYLCASSLPAGTGTYNEQFFGPGTRLTVL.